Each of the 3 T cell receptor beta chains below was sequenced from the same sample in a study of response to subunit inactivated influenza vaccine. One entry per CDR3 protein, called by TCRdb with MiXCR from the RT-PCR reads. The sample consists of a few hundred thousand distinct CDR3 sequences, around 13% of them appearing once. The sequencing used PBMCs from blood, collected about 11 days after vaccination. The receptors derive from a man in his fifties or sixties who received an inactivated influenza vaccine.

This clonotype appeared a single time. Because the CDR3 is missing its conserved closing phenylalanine or tryptophan, this is likely a read error. The J gene is TRBJ2-7, the V gene TRBV28; 7 bases fit TRBD2. Trimming took 5 bases from V and 0 from J; bases not matched to a gene: 10. Germline CDR1 is MDHEN and CDR2 is SYDVKM. This CDR3 is built from 16 residues. This chain's CDR3 is CASSPILAAHSYEQYL. The CDR3 bases are TGTGCCAGCAGTCCCATCCTAGCGGCCCACTCCTACGAGCAGTACTTA.

In this sample, this clonotype turned up many times. The genes are TRBV5-1 and TRBJ2-7; 8 bases align to TRBD1. V gave up 3 bases and J gave up 3 bases; unmatched junction bases: 2. The CDR3 is 13 residues long. Germline loops: CDR1 SGHRS, CDR2 YFSETQ. CDR3 in amino acids: CASSSGTGYEQYF. The CDR3 nucleotides are TGCGCCAGCAGCTCCGGGACAGGCTACGAGCAGTACTTC. The full variable domain, rest sourced from reference TRBV5-1 and TRBJ2-7, is KAGVTQTPRYLIKTRGQQVTLSCSPISGHRSVSWYQQTPGQGLQFLFEYFSETQRNKGNFPGRFSGRQFSNSRSEMNVSTLELGDSALYLCASSSGTGYEQYFGPGTRLTVT.

The chain couples TRBV29-1 to TRBJ1-1; no definite D call. The germline CDR1 and CDR2 sequences are SQVTM and ANQGSEA. CDR3 length: 13 amino acids. Trimming took off 0 bases at V and 1 base at J, with 6 bases between the two ends. The CDR3 DNA follows: TGCAGCGTTGAAGATCGAGGGAACACTGAAGCTTTCTTT. It translates to CSVEDRGNTEAFF.